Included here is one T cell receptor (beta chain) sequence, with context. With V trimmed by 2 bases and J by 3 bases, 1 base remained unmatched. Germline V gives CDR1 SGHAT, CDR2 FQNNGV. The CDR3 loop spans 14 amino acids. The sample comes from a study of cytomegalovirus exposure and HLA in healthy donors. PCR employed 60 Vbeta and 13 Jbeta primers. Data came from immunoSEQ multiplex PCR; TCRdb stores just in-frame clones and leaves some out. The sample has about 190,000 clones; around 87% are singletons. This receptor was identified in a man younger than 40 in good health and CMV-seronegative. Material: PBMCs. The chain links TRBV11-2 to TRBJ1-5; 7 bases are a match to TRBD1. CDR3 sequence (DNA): TGTGCCAGCAGCTTAACAGGGGACAATCAGCCCCAGCATTTT. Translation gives CASSLTGDNQPQHF.